A single sample gave rise to the 20 T cell receptor beta chains below, sequenced in a study of vaccination effects on CD4 cells after COVID-19. With the ViraFEST assay, the study expanded antigen-specific CD4+ T cells using viral peptide pools, then sequenced them. Investigators separated out CD4+ T cells once approximately 10 days of culture had passed. SARS-CoV-2 infection was confirmed by PCR in the person between March and December 2020. These TCRs are of unknown antigen specificity. Data came from immunoSEQ multiplex PCR; TCRdb stores just in-frame clones and leaves some out. The table includes 24,000 or so clones, 77% detected once. The material sequenced was CD4+ T cells from PBMCs cultured with HCoV-NL63 spike peptides, taken before COVID-19 vaccination. The receptors derive from a human donor who had a prior SARS-CoV-2 infection.

The rearrangement uses TRBV9 and TRBJ2-1, with 13 bases matching TRBD2. The V gene end was trimmed by 0 bases and the J gene end by 8 bases; junction bases not matched to a gene: 8. CDR3 size: 17 residues. Per the germline V gene, CDR1 is SGDLS and CDR2 is YYNGEE. CDR3 sequence: CASSVGGLAGEIYEQFF. DNA for the CDR3: TGTGCCAGCAGCGTAGGAGGACTAGCGGGAGAAATCTATGAGCAGTTCTTC.

This chain joins TRBV6-2 or TRBV6-3 and TRBJ2-7; no clear D. CDR3 size: 14 residues. V gave up 3 bases and J gave up 7 bases, with 16 bases separating them. CDR1 is MNHEY, CDR2 SVGEGT, per germline. CDR3 in amino acids: CASSYSTPTGEQYF. CDR3 bases: TGTGCCAGCAGTTATTCGACACCGACCGGGGAGCAGTACTTC.

This sequence joins TRBV5-4 and TRBJ2-1, with 11 bases fitting TRBD2. The V gene's germline CDR1 is SGHNT and CDR2 YYREEE (reference sequence). J was trimmed by 5 bases and V by 4 bases; bases with no gene match: 2. CDR3 length: 14 amino acids. In nucleotides, the CDR3 is TGTGCCAGCAGCCCGGGACTAGCGGACAATGAGCAGTTCTTC. This codes for CASSPGLADNEQFF.

This rearrangement joins TRBV24-1 to TRBJ2-1; tentatively, D is TRBD2 (7 bases). Per the germline V gene, CDR1 is KGHDR and CDR2 is SFDVKD. Trimming took 7 bases from V and 8 from J, leaving 17 bases between them. This CDR3 is built from 14 residues. CDR3 coding DNA: TGTGCCACCAGCCGAAAGGGGGGGTCCGATGAGCAGTTCTTC. Translating it yields CATSRKGGSDEQFF.

The chain carries TRBV5-1 and TRBJ2-7, with 8 bases identical to TRBD2. Trimming took 4 bases from V and 4 from J; bases not matched to a gene: 10. The CDR3 is 15 amino acids. Germline V gene sequence: CDR1 SGHRS, CDR2 YFSETQ. CDR3 DNA: TGCGCCAGCAGCACCTTCGGGGGGGGCGATTACGAGCAGTACTTC. Its translation: CASSTFGGGDYEQYF.

V is TRBV29-1 and J is TRBJ2-3; 10 bases align to TRBD2. This CDR3 has 13 amino acids. Germline-derived CDR1 and CDR2 are SQVTM and ANQGSEA. V was clipped by 7 bases and J by 1 base; unmatched bases: 2. The DNA for the CDR3 is TGCAGCGGCGGGACTAGCGGCACAGATACGCAGTATTTT. It yields the protein CSGGTSGTDTQYF.

As DNA, the CDR3 is TGTGCCAGCAGCTTGAAGGGACAAGAGACCCAGTACTTC. It is translated as CASSLKGQETQYF. The J gene is TRBJ2-5, the V gene TRBV7-9; no firm D call. CDR3 size: 13 residues. The germline gives CDR1 SEHNR, CDR2 FQNEAQ (reference sequence). With 3 bases removed from V and 2 bases from J, the gap between germline ends came to 7 bases.

The DNA of the CDR3 is TGTGCCAGCAGCCCGAGGATTGGAGAGACCCAGTACTTC. Protein: CASSPRIGETQYF. The chain uses TRBV14 and TRBJ2-5; no clear D. V lost 4 bases, J lost 4 bases, and 10 bases lay in between. The CDR3 totals 13 residues. CDR1 and CDR2 from the germline V gene are SGHDN and FVKESK.

The rearrangement uses TRBV13 and TRBJ1-1, with TRBD1 matching 8 bases. CDR3 length: 16 amino acids. Trimming cost V 5 bases and J 3 bases; bases outside gene matches: 11. Germline V gene lookup returns CDR1 PRHDT and CDR2 FYEKMQ (reference sequence). CDR3 DNA sequence: TGTGCCAGCAGCATTTGGGGCAGGGGGCGCGACACTGAAGCTTTCTTT. Protein sequence: CASSIWGRGRDTEAFF.

This clone turned up a few times. The V and J genes are TRBV24-1 and TRBJ1-1; 7 positions agree with TRBD1. Germline CDR1 reads KGHDR; CDR2 reads SFDVKD. CDR3 length: 12 residues. V trimming: 3 bases; J trimming: 7 bases; junction bases outside the gene matches: 1. CDR3 amino acids: CATSDGDSEAFF. The CDR3 bases are TGTGCCACCAGTGATGGGGACAGTGAAGCTTTCTTT.

The chain links TRBV9 to TRBJ2-1; TRBD1 matches 11 bases. CDR3 length: 15 residues. From germline, CDR1 is SGDLS and CDR2 YYNGEE. Trimming took 0 bases from V and 8 from J; bases not matched to a gene: 4. This CDR3 reads CASSVGGTGGDEQFF. The CDR3 bases are TGTGCCAGCAGCGTAGGGGGGACAGGGGGAGATGAGCAGTTCTTC.

The gene calls are TRBV7-6 and TRBJ2-7; TRBD2 matches at 7 bases. V was pared by 5 bases and J by 2 bases, with 12 bases of the junction left unmatched. Germline assignment: CDR1 SGHVS and CDR2 FNYEAQ. The CDR3 has 16 residues. DNA for the CDR3: TGTGCCAGCAGCCCTGGGGGGGGGACTAATACCTACGAGCAGTACTTC. The encoded protein is CASSPGGGTNTYEQYF.

The chain employs TRBV24-1 and TRBJ2-7; 9 nucleotides line up with TRBD2. Trimming cost V 2 bases and J 5 bases; bases outside gene matches: 9. The CDR3 has 16 residues. Germline V lookup: CDR1 KGHDR, CDR2 SFDVKD. The chain's CDR3 is CATSDSHPSGIDEQYF. CDR3 nucleotide sequence: TGTGCCACCAGTGATTCTCACCCTAGCGGGATAGACGAGCAGTACTTC.

By sample share, this clone is medium-sized. The V gene is TRBV2, the J gene TRBJ2-7, with unresolved D. Per germline, CDR1 SNHLY and CDR2 FYNNEI. The V and J ends lost 5 bases and 3 bases respectively, with 8 bases between them. This CDR3 comprises 12 residues. Here the CDR3 DNA reads TGTGCCAGCAGTATGGGCGGCTACGAGCAGTACTTC. Translating it yields CASSMGGYEQYF.

In its sample, this clone was seen a few times. The chain is built from TRBV6-4 and TRBJ2-3; tentative D call: TRBD1 (6 bases). Trimming pared 5 bases from V and 5 bases from J, leaving 11 bases between. The germline gives CDR1 MRHNA, CDR2 SNTAGT. The CDR3 spans 13 residues. CDR3 nucleotide sequence: TGTGCCAGCAGTCCAACAGGGAAAGATACGCAGTATTTT. The encoded protein is CASSPTGKDTQYF.

The genes are TRBV18 and TRBJ2-3; D is perhaps TRBD1 (6 bases). CDR3 size: 14 residues. Germline V gives CDR1 KGHSH, CDR2 LQKENI. Trimming shortened V by 3 bases and J by 4 bases, and 11 bases separated the two germline ends. This CDR3 reads CASSPTGFPDTQYF. CDR3 nucleotides: TGTGCCAGCTCACCCACAGGGTTCCCAGATACGCAGTATTTT.

The chain is built from TRBV11-2 and TRBJ2-5; TRBD2 aligns across 7 bases. The CDR3 contains 13 residues. Germline CDR1 reads SGHAT; CDR2 reads FQNNGV. The J segment lost 5 bases and the V segment lost 5 bases, leaving 5 bases of the junction unmatched. CDR3 DNA sequence: TGTGCCAGCAGCCAAGGACTAGGGGAGACCCAGTACTTC. Translated, it gives CASSQGLGETQYF.

The CDR3 nucleotides are TGCGCCAGCAGCTTGGTGCAGGGGGCGCAGGGCTACACCTTC. Translating gives CASSLVQGAQGYTF. V gene TRBV5-1 combines with J gene TRBJ1-2, with TRBD1 matching 8 bases. With V trimmed by 0 bases and J by 8 bases, 6 bases remained unmatched. The germline V gene encodes CDR1 SGHRS and CDR2 YFSETQ. CDR3 length: 14 residues.

The chain combines TRBV2 with TRBJ1-2; 7 nucleotides match TRBD1. This CDR3 contains 13 residues. Germline CDR1 is SNHLY and CDR2 is FYNNEI. The junction had 4 bases not matched to a gene; V was cut back by 7 bases and J by 2 bases. CDR3 protein: CASTRDRNYGYTF. In nucleotides, the CDR3 is TGTGCCAGCACCCGGGACAGAAACTATGGCTACACCTTC.

The chain joins TRBV7-3 to TRBJ1-5, with D possibly being TRBD1 (6 bases). Germline V gene data show CDR1 as SGHTA and CDR2 as FQGTGA. This CDR3 contains 15 residues. Trimming stripped 2 bases from V and 1 base from J, with 9 bases between. The CDR3 DNA is TGTGCCAGCAGCTTATCAGGGGTCAGCAATCAGCCCCAGCATTTT. Translated, it gives CASSLSGVSNQPQHF.